This T cell receptor (beta chain) was identified during a study of blood T cell repertoires in COVID-19. Across the study: From T cells, B-cell-depleted T cells, or PBMCs came the material, which was cDNA or gDNA.

V was cut by 7 bases and J by 1 base, with 8 bases left in between. The CDR3 length is 12 residues. The germline V gene has CDR1 MNHEY and CDR2 SVGAGI. The method was immunoSEQ multiplex PCR; TCRdb's version includes in-frame clones alone and lacks a portion of them. In the table there are hundreds of thousands of clones, under 85% of which are singletons. This receptor was identified in a woman aged 25 to 39 with COVID-19, enrolled during active disease. The V and J genes are TRBV6-5 and TRBJ2-7; D may be TRBD2 (5 bases). The sequenced sample was peripheral blood. The CDR3 nucleotides are TGTGCCAGCACCGGACTGTCCTACGAGCAGTACTTC. Its translation is CASTGLSYEQYF.